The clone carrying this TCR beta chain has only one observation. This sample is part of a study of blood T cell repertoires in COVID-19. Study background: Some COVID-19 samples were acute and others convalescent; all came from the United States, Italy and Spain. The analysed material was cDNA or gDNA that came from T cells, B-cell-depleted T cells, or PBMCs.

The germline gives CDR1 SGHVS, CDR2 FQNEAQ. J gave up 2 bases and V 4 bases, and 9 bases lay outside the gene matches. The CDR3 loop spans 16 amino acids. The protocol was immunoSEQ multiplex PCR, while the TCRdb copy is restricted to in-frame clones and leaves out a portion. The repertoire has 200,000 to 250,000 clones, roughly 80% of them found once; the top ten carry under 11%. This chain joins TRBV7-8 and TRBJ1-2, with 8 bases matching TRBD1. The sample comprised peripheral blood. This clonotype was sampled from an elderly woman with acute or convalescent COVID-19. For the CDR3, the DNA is TGTGCCAGCAGCTCAACCGGACAGGGAGGAAACTATGGCTACACCTTC. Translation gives CASSSTGQGGNYGYTF.